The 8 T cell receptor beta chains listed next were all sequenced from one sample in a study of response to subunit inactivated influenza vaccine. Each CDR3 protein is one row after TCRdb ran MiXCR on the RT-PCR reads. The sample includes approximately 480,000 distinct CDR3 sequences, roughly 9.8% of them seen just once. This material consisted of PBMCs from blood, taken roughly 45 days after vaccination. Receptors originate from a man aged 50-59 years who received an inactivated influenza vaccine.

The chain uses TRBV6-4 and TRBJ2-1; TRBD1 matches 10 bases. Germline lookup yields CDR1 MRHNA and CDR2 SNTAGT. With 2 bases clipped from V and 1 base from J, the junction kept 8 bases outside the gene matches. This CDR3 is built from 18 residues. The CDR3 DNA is TGTGCCAGCAGTGACCCGGGACAGGGGAGAAGATCCTACAATGAGCAGTTCTTC. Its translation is CASSDPGQGRRSYNEQFF.

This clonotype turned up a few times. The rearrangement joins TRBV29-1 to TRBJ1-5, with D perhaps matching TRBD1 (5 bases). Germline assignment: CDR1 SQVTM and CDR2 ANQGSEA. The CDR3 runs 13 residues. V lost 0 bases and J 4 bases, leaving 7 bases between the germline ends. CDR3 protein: CSVEEDMNQPQHF. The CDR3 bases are TGCAGCGTTGAAGAGGACATGAATCAGCCCCAGCATTTT.

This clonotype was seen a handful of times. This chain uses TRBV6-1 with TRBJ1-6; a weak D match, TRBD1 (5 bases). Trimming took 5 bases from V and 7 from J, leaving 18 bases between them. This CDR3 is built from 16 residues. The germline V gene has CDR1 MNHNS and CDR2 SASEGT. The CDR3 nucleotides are TGTGCCAGCAGTCCCGTAGGCGGGGGTCGGAATTCACCCCTCCACTTT. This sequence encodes CASSPVGGGRNSPLHF.

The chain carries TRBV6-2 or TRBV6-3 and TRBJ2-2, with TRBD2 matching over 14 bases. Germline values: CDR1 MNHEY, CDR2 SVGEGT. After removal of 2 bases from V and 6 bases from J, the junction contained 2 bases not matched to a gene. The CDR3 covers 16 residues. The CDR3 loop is CASSYGTSGGSGELFF. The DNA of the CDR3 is TGTGCCAGCAGTTACGGGACTAGCGGGGGTTCCGGGGAGCTGTTTTTT.

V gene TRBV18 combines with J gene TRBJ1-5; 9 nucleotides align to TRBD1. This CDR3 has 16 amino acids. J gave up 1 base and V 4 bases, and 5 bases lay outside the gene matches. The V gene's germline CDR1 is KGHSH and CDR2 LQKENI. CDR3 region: CASSLSGTGSNQPQHF. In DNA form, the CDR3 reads TGTGCCAGCTCACTCTCCGGGACAGGGAGCAATCAGCCCCAGCATTTT. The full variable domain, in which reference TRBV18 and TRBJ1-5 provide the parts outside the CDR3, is NAGVMQNPRHLVRRRGQEARLRCSPMKGHSHVYWYRQLPEEGLKFMVYLQKENIIDESGMPKERFSAEFPKEGPSILRIQQVVRGDSAAYFCASSLSGTGSNQPQHFGDGTRLSIL.

For the CDR3, the DNA is TGTGCCAGCAGCTCTTCGGTGGCCTACGAGCAGTACTTC. The encoded protein is CASSSSVAYEQYF. The rearrangement joins TRBV9 to TRBJ2-7; D uncertain. The CDR3 is made up of 13 amino acids. V lost 4 bases, J lost 2 bases, and 10 bases lay in between. Germline CDR1 SGDLS, CDR2 YYNGEE.

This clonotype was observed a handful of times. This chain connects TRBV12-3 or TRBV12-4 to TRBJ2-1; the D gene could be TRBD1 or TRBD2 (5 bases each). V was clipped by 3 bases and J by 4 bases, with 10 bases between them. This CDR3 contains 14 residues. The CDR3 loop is CASSLGTTYNEQFF. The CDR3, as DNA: TGTGCCAGCAGTTTGGGGACCACATACAATGAGCAGTTCTTC.

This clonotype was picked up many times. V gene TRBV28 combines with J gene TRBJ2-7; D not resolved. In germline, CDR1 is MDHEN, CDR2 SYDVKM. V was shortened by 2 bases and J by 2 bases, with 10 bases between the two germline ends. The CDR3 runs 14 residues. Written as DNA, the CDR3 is TGTGCCAGCAGTTTAAACGTCAGCCCCTACGAGCAGTACTTC. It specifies CASSLNVSPYEQYF. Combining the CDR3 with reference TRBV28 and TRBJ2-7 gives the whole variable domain DVKVTQSSRYLVKRTGEKVFLECVQDMDHENMFWYRQDPGLGLRLIYFSYDVKMKEKGDIPEGYSVSREKKERFSLILESASTNQTSMYLCASSLNVSPYEQYFGPGTRLTVT.